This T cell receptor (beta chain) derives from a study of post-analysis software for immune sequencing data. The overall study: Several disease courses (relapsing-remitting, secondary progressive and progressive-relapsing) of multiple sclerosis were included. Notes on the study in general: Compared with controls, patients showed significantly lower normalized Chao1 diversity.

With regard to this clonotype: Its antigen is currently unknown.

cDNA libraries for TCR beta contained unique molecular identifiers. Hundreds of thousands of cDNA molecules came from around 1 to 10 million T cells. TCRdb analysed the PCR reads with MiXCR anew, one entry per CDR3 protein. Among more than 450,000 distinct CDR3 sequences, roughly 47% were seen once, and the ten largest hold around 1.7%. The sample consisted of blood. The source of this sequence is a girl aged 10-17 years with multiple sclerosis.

The CDR3 reads CSARAPGTEAFF. In DNA, the CDR3 is TGCAGTGCTAGAGCCCCGGGCACTGAAGCTTTCTTT. The V call is TRBV20-1, the J call TRBJ1-1; D is unresolved. This CDR3 region has 12 residues. CDR1 and CDR2 (germline): DFQATT, SNEGSKA (reference sequence). With 1 base removed from V and 4 bases from J, the gap between germline ends came to 7 bases.